Below, one TCR beta chain is given with its context. Its antigen is unknown. Cultured cells yielded isolated CD4+ T cells after nine to ten days. Participants were vaccinated with two doses of either the BNT162b2 or mRNA-1273 vaccine. V lost 3 bases, J lost 1 base, and 10 bases lay in between. This CDR3 is built from 14 residues. CDR1 and CDR2 from the germline V gene are SGDLS and YYNGEE. This sample is part of a study of vaccination effects on CD4 cells after COVID-19. Method: immunoSEQ multiplex PCR; TCRdb's copy keeps in-frame clones and lacks some. The sample records fewer than 85,000 clones, 70% to 75% being singletons. Regarding the study as a whole: Late in the post-vaccination period, infection-induced and vaccine-induced clones underwent marked clonal contraction.

The specimen comprised CD4+ T cells from PBMCs cultured without peptide, sampled after COVID-19 vaccination. V and J are TRBV9 and TRBJ1-1; D may be TRBD1 (5 bases). The source of this sequence is a human donor who received a COVID-19 vaccine. The CDR3: CASSGGDGNTEAFF. In DNA form, the CDR3 reads TGTGCCAGCAGCGGCGGGGACGGGAACACTGAAGCTTTCTTT.